This T cell receptor (beta chain) was identified during a study of PD-L1 blockade in urothelial cancer. Overall study: The patients had undergone anywhere from 0 to 3 prior chemotherapy regimens. It was at 3 weeks (second dose) and 6 weeks after treatment start that blood was analyzed. When blood samples were assessed, the median T cell count was some 130,000.

V gave up 5 bases and J gave up 2 bases, with 15 bases separating them. The germline V gene encodes CDR1 MDHEN and CDR2 SYDVKM. The CDR3 spans 15 residues. Only in-frame clones appear in the TCRdb table, and some are missing; sequencing was by immunoSEQ multiplex PCR. The data hold 70,000 to 75,000 clones, with 85% to 90% observed a single time. Time point: pretreatment peripheral blood. Patients suffered from locally advanced or metastatic urothelial carcinoma. The receptor was isolated from a man in his 70s with urothelial cancer. The specimen comprised PBMCs, sampled around atezolizumab (anti-PD-L1) treatment. The V and J genes are TRBV28 and TRBJ1-1; no definite D call. The DNA for the CDR3 is TGTGCCAGCAGTCCCCCCGCCAGGATTAACACTGAAGCTTTCTTT. Translating it yields CASSPPARINTEAFF.